The present entry profiles one T cell receptor (beta chain) with its context. Its antigen is as yet unknown. V was pared by 5 bases and J by 7 bases, with 13 bases between. CDR3 length equals 13 residues. In germline, CDR1 is SGHDT, CDR2 YYEEEE. Generated by immunoSEQ multiplex PCR, the TCRdb table keeps only in-frame clones and is missing some. The sample holds about 330,000 clones, around 90% seen once. The data derive from a study of cytomegalovirus exposure and HLA in healthy donors. Study in general: The same platform used for the approximately 670 first-cohort repertoires was also used for the approximately 120 validation repertoires, as a later analysis reported.

Findings of the study overall: Reports described diagnosis of cytomegalovirus status by the classifier as highly specific and sensitive. The study found most TCR sequences rare, yet found some public TCRs in many donors. There were under 200 TCR beta chains listed as cytomegalovirus-associated.

Sequencing input: PBMCs. The origin of this receptor is a woman aged 25 to 45 in good health and CMV-seropositive. This chain joins TRBV5-6 and TRBJ2-1; a possible D gene is TRBD1 (5 bases). CDR3 protein: CASRVMGRNEQFF. The CDR3 bases are TGTGCCAGCAGGGTGATGGGGCGGAATGAGCAGTTCTTC.